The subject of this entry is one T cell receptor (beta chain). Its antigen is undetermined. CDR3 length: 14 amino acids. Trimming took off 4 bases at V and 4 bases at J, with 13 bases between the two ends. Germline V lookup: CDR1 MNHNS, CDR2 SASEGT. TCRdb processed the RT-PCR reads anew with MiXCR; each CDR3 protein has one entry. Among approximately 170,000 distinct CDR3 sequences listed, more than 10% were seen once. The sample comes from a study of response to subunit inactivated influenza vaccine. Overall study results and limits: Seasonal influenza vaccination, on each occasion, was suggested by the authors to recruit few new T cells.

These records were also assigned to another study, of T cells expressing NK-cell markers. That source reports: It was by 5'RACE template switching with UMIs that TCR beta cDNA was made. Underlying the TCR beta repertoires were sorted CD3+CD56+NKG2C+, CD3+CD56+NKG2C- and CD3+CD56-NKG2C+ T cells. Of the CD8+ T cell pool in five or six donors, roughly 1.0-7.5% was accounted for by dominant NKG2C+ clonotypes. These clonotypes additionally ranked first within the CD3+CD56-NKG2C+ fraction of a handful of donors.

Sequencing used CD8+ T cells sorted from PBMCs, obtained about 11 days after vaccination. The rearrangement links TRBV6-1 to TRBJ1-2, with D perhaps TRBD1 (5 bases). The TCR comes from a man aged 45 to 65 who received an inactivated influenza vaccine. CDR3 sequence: CASSVMNRIYGYTF. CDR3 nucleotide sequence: TGTGCCAGCAGTGTAATGAACAGGATCTATGGCTACACCTTC.